This T cell receptor beta chain was sequenced during a study of T cell responses to AZD1222 COVID-19 vaccine. Study findings and constraints: Dominant CD4 TCR responses targeted spike regions 160-218 and 743-854. Of the AZD1222 recipients, only five or six were seropositive at baseline. There were repertoire samples only from the period after the peak T cell response. White British donors predominated, females outnumbered males, and clonal diversity was possibly underestimated.

Clones were read by immunoSEQ multiplex PCR, and TCRdb kept only the in-frame ones, dropping some. The repertoire holds about 100,000 clones, more than 75% seen once, with 4.2% in the top ten. This CDR3 is built from 16 residues. The germline V gene encodes CDR1 SGHNT and CDR2 YYREEE (reference sequence). Trimming left V 4 bases short and J 2 bases short, with 16 bases between. With respect to this clone: No antigen is known for it.

The receptor comes from an adult in good health. Source: peripheral blood, taken on day 0 of MenACWY control vaccination. The rearrangement uses TRBV5-4 and TRBJ1-3; possibly TRBD1 for D (6 bases). The CDR3 reads CASSLTVGAPGNTIYF. The CDR3 nucleotides read TGTGCCAGCAGCCTCACAGTGGGGGCCCCTGGAAACACCATATATTTT.